Following are 3 T cell receptor beta chains from one sample sequenced in a study of blood T cell repertoires in COVID-19. Assay: immunoSEQ multiplex PCR; the TCRdb copy retains only in-frame clones and omits some. The repertoire holds 50,000 to 60,000 clones, with 81% as singletons. Source material: peripheral blood. These receptors were taken from a woman of 80 years or more with COVID-19, enrolled during active disease.

The chain links TRBV6-1 to TRBJ2-3, with 11 bases that match TRBD2. The CDR3 runs to 15 residues. Per the germline V gene, CDR1 is MNHNS and CDR2 is SASEGT. V shed 2 bases and J 4 bases; nucleotides not matched to a gene: 2. The CDR3 sequence: CASSEKLAGADTQYF. CDR3 DNA: TGTGCCAGCAGTGAAAAACTAGCGGGAGCAGATACGCAGTATTTT.

This clone came up once. The V gene is TRBV28, the J gene TRBJ2-5; TRBD2 is a possible D gene (5 bases). The CDR3 sequence is 13 residues long. Germline CDR1 MDHEN, CDR2 SYDVKM. Trimming took off 6 bases at V and 2 bases at J, with 10 bases between the two ends. DNA of the CDR3: TGTGCCAGCAGAATTAGCGTACAAGAGACCCAGTACTTC. It encodes CASRISVQETQYF.

This chain uses TRBV11-2 with TRBJ2-5, with 12 bases aligning to TRBD2. The J segment lost 3 bases and the V segment lost 4 bases, leaving 15 bases of the junction unmatched. The CDR3 extends over 19 amino acids. CDR1 is SGHAT, CDR2 FQNNGV, per germline. The CDR3 DNA follows: TGTGCCAGCAGCTCCGGACAGGGGAGGACTAGCGGGACGAAAGAGACCCAGTACTTC. It encodes CASSSGQGRTSGTKETQYF.